The 7 T cell receptor beta chains below all came from one sample that was sequenced in a study of blood T cells in healthy people across ages. Using a J-beta primer mix together with a sample-barcoded 5' primer, a second PCR was run for roughly 6 to 12 cycles. A single record per CDR3 protein comes from TCRdb applying MiXCR to the 5' RACE reads. The sample records about 1.8 million distinct CDR3 sequences, roughly 50% being singletons. Sequenced: blood. These TCRs come from a middle-aged woman in good health.

The chain links TRBV6-1 to TRBJ2-1; D is possibly TRBD1 or TRBD2 (5 bases each). The V end was cut by 6 bases, the J end by 4 bases, with 22 bases between. Germline CDR1 is MNHNS and CDR2 is SASEGT. The CDR3 is made up of 17 amino acids. CDR3 coding DNA: TGTGCCAGCAGAGGAATTACGGGGACCAAGGGGTACAATGAGCAGTTCTTC. Protein sequence: CASRGITGTKGYNEQFF.

The chain links TRBV6-5 to TRBJ2-4, with TRBD1 matching 7 bases. This CDR3 contains 14 residues. Germline CDR1 reads MNHEY; CDR2 reads SVGAGI. Trimming cost V 0 bases and J 6 bases; bases outside gene matches: 2. The CDR3 spells CASSYSEGANIQYF. CDR3 bases: TGTGCCAGCAGTTACTCAGAGGGGGCAAACATTCAGTACTTC.

This clonotype turned up a few times. The rearrangement joins TRBV28 to TRBJ1-4; D uncertain. Germline assignment: CDR1 MDHEN and CDR2 SYDVKM. The CDR3 is 15 residues long. The ends were cut back, 2 bases at V and 5 bases at J, with 12 bases in the middle. The CDR3 sequence is CASSLTLGGNEKLFF. In DNA form, the CDR3 reads TGTGCCAGCAGTTTAACTCTGGGAGGAAATGAAAAACTGTTTTTT.

V is TRBV7-9 and J is TRBJ1-6, with D possibly TRBD1 on 5 matching bases. Deletions cut 7 bases from V and 8 bases from J, with 15 bases between. The CDR3 loop spans 14 amino acids. The germline gives CDR1 SEHNR, CDR2 FQNEAQ (reference sequence). The CDR3 DNA reads as TGTGCCAGCACCCCTAGCGGGGGGTATTCACCCCTCCACTTT. Its protein product is CASTPSGGYSPLHF.

CDR3 sequence (DNA): TGTGCCAGCAGGCAGACCGGGAAAACCCCGGGGGAGCAGTACTTC. Its translation: CASRQTGKTPGEQYF. The chain carries TRBV6-2 or TRBV6-3 and TRBJ2-7; D may be TRBD2 (5 bases). Germline V CDR1 and CDR2: MNHEY, SVGEGT. The CDR3 contains 15 residues. V lost 6 bases and J 7 bases, leaving 22 bases between the germline ends.

The gene calls are TRBV6-2 or TRBV6-3 and TRBJ1-3; D perhaps matches TRBD1 (6 bases). Between the trimmed V and J ends, which lost 2 bases and 0 bases, there was a span of 8 bases. The CDR3 sequence is 15 residues long. Germline values: CDR1 MNHEY, CDR2 SVGEGT. In DNA form, the CDR3 reads TGTGCCAGCAGTTACGGGACACACTCTGGAAACACCATATATTTT. This gives the protein CASSYGTHSGNTIYF.

This clonotype was found a few times. The J gene is TRBJ2-4, the V gene TRBV5-1; 9 nucleotides align to TRBD2. After removal of 2 bases from V and 0 bases from J, the junction contained 6 bases not matched to a gene. Germline assignment: CDR1 SGHRS and CDR2 YFSETQ. The CDR3 is 17 amino acids. In nucleotides, the CDR3 is TGCGCCAGCAGCTTTGGCGGGGGGGCTCCAGCCAAAAACATTCAGTACTTC. This codes for CASSFGGGAPAKNIQYF.